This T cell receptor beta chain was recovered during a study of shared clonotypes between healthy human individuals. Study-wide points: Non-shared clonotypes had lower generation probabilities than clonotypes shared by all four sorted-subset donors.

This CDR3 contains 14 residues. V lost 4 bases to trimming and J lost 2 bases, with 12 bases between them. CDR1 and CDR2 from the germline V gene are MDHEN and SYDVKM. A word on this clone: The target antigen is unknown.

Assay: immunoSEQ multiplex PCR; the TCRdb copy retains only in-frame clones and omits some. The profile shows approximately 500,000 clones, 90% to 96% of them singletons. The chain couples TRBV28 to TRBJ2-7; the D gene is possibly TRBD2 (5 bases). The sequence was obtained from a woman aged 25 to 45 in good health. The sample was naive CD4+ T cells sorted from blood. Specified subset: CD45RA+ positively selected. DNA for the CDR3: TGTGCCAGCAGTTCAAGCGGCATTGCCTACGAGCAGTACTTC. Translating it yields CASSSSGIAYEQYF.